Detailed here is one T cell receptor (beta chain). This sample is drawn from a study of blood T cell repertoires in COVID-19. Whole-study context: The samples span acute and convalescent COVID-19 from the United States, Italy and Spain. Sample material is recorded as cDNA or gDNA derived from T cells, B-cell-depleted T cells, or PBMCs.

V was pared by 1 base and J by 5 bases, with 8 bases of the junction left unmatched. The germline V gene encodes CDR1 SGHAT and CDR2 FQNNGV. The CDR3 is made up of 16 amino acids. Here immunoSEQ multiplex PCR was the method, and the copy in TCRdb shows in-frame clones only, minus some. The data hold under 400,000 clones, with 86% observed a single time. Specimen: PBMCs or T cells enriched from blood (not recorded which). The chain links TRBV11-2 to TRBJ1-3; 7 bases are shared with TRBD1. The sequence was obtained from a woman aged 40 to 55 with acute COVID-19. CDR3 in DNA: TGTGCCAGCAGCTTAGGGGTCGGGGACAGACGAAACACCATATATTTT. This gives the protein CASSLGVGDRRNTIYF.